This TCR beta chain was sequenced in a study of post-analysis software for immune sequencing data. Study-level findings and limits: Compared against controls, patients with multiple sclerosis displayed significantly lower normalized Chao1 diversity. Comparison of patients with controls showed about 5 TRBV segments more frequent in patients, TRBV5-6, TRBV5-1 and TRBV20-1 among them.

This CDR3 is 14 amino acids long. Germline V lookup: CDR1 MNHNS, CDR2 SASEGT. As regards this clonotype: Its cognate antigen is unknown.

Carried by the TCR beta cDNA libraries were unique molecular identifiers. Some 500,000 cDNA molecules were obtained per 1 to 10 million input T cells. TCRdb recomputed calls from the PCR reads with MiXCR, one row per CDR3 protein. The sample lists some 690,000 distinct CDR3 sequences, about 27% occurring once. Sequenced material: blood. The receptor was derived from a girl aged 5 to 17 with multiple sclerosis. The chain recombines TRBV6-1 with TRBJ2-7; a possible D gene is TRBD2 (6 bases). The DNA matches TRBJ2-5 better at its end, which makes the J call doubtful. The CDR3 DNA reads TGTGCCAGCAGTGAAGTGGGGAGGACAGAGACCCAGTACTTC. Protein product: CASSEVGRTETQYF.